This passage covers 29 T cell receptor beta chains from one sample sequenced in a study of beta chain features in type 1 diabetes (dated 2018 in TCRdb). The protocol used for the library was the immunoSEQ multiplex PCR assay. The entire isolated RNA was reverse transcribed using the High Capacity cDNA Reverse Transcription Kit, and thus expressed TCRB transcripts were sequenced. Held by TCRdb, this immuneACCESS table contains in-frame sequences only and omits some clones. Under half of the omission traces to an unresolved V gene where checked; the cause of the rest is unknown. The table for this sample lists over 700,000 clones; about 17% of them were counted only once. The ten largest make up 0.02% to 0.025% of the sample. Sequenced sample: naive CD4+ T cells from blood. In light of the paper, this sample's cell subset or site label describes: true naive CD4+ T cells. These receptors were obtained from a woman aged 18-29 years in good health.

With respect to this clone: One end of the junction fails to match germline, which may point to a read error. The V gene is TRBV5-1, the J gene TRBJ2-7, with TRBD1 matching 10 bases. The CDR3 consists of 14 residues. CDR1 and CDR2 from the germline V gene are SGHRS and YFSETQ. The CDR3 DNA reads as TGCGCCAGCAGCCAGGGACAGGGGTCCTACGAGCGGTACTTC. This gives the protein CASSQGQGSYERYF. Supplemented by reference TRBV5-1 and TRBJ2-7, the full variable domain reads KAGVTQTPRYLIKTRGQQVTLSCSPISGHRSVSWYQQTPGQGLQFLFEYFSETQRNKGNFPGRFSGRQFSNSRSEMNVSTLELGDSALYLCASSQGQGSYERYFGPGTRLTVT.

This clone was found a few times. The rearrangement joins TRBV10-3 to TRBJ2-7; 8 bases match TRBD2. After removal of 6 bases from V and 2 bases from J, the junction contained 9 bases not matched to a gene. Germline lookup yields CDR1 ENHRY and CDR2 SYGVKD. The CDR3 extends over 15 amino acids. The CDR3 DNA follows: TGTGCCATCAGCAAGACTAGCGCAGGTGCCTACGAGCAGTACTTC. Amino acids: CAISKTSAGAYEQYF.

This rearrangement joins TRBV10-3 to TRBJ2-2; D is uncertain. V lost 4 bases to trimming and J lost 2 bases, with 5 bases between them. CDR3 size: 13 residues. The germline V gene encodes CDR1 ENHRY and CDR2 SYGVKD. The CDR3 is CAISASNTGELFF. CDR3 bases: TGTGCCATCAGTGCCTCCAACACCGGGGAGCTGTTTTTT.

The rearrangement links TRBV7-8 to TRBJ1-4, with 8 nucleotides matching TRBD1. In germline, CDR1 is SGHVS, CDR2 FQNEAQ. V was clipped by 5 bases and J by 6 bases; unmatched bases: 11. The length of the CDR3 is 16 residues. The CDR3 here is CASSPDRGWGDEKLFF. CDR3 nucleotide sequence: TGTGCCAGCAGCCCAGACAGGGGCTGGGGGGATGAAAAACTGTTTTTT.

The genes are TRBV4-3 and TRBJ2-2; TRBD2 is a possible D gene (6 bases). Germline loops: CDR1 LGHNA, CDR2 YSLEER. CDR3 size: 17 residues. The V gene lost 0 bases and the J gene lost 0 bases, with 11 bases spanning the gap. CDR3 amino acids: CASSQDAGLTNTGELFF. As DNA, the CDR3 is TGCGCCAGCAGCCAAGATGCGGGGCTAACGAACACCGGGGAGCTGTTTTTT.

The V call is TRBV6-6, the J call TRBJ2-3; no reliable D call. Trimming took off 5 bases at V and 4 bases at J, with 7 bases between the two ends. This CDR3 has 12 amino acids. Germline loops: CDR1 MNHNY, CDR2 SVGAGI (reference sequence). In DNA, the CDR3 is TGTGCCAGCAGTCAGACGCCAGATACGCAGTATTTT. As protein: CASSQTPDTQYF.

This clone was seen a few times. The chain uses TRBV4-2 and TRBJ2-5, with a weak D call TRBD2 (6 bases). CDR3 length equals 14 residues. The V end lost 5 bases, the J end lost 2 bases, and 12 bases lay between the germline ends. Germline values: CDR1 LGHNA, CDR2 YNFKEQ. For the CDR3, the DNA is TGTGCCAGCAGCGACCTAGCGCCTCAAGAGACCCAGTACTTC. It specifies CASSDLAPQETQYF.

This chain connects TRBV5-4 to TRBJ2-2; no clear D. Germline V gene data show CDR1 as SGHNT and CDR2 as YYREEE (reference sequence). This CDR3 comprises 14 residues. V shed 0 bases and J shed 2 bases, with 5 bases lying between them. The CDR3 region has the DNA TGTGCCAGCAGCTTGGTCGACAACACCGGGGAGCTGTTTTTT. It is translated as CASSLVDNTGELFF.

This clone was counted between two and nine times. The V and J genes are TRBV4-3 and TRBJ1-5, with D tentatively TRBD1 (6 bases). CDR1 and CDR2 from the germline V gene are LGHNA and YSLEER. The CDR3 is 18 amino acids. Trimming pared 0 bases from V and 7 bases from J, leaving 22 bases between. This chain's CDR3 is CASSQDPFQQGQWQPQHF. CDR3 bases: TGCGCCAGCAGCCAAGACCCGTTTCAACAGGGACAATGGCAGCCCCAGCATTTT.

This clone was picked up a small number of times. V is TRBV7-2 and J is TRBJ2-1; D not resolved. Germline V CDR1 and CDR2: SGHTA, FQGNSA. Trimming took 5 bases from V and 0 from J, leaving 14 bases between them. The CDR3 extends over 16 amino acids. In nucleotides, the CDR3 is TGTGCCAGCAGCCCGCGTGGCACCGGCTCCTACAATGAGCAGTTCTTC. Encoded protein: CASSPRGTGSYNEQFF.

The chain joins TRBV7-2 to TRBJ2-2; TRBD2 might be the D (6 bases). Germline CDR1 and CDR2: SGHTA and FQGNSA. This CDR3 comprises 15 residues. V was pared by 6 bases and J by 1 base, with 12 bases between. This CDR3 reads CASSSGTGNTGELFF. Here the CDR3 DNA reads TGTGCCAGCAGTTCCGGGACTGGGAACACCGGGGAGCTGTTTTTT.

V is TRBV4-3 and J is TRBJ2-3; no clear D. CDR1 LGHNA and CDR2 YSLEER come from the germline V gene. This CDR3 spans 16 amino acids. V lost 1 base, J lost 1 base, and 12 bases lay in between. CDR3 sequence (DNA): TGCGCCAGCAGCCAAGGGACGGTATCACGCACAGATACGCAGTATTTT. Amino acids: CASSQGTVSRTDTQYF.

A note on this clone: Other DNA variants within this sample encode the same CDR3. The chain is built from TRBV27 and TRBJ1-4; 7 bases fit TRBD1. Germline CDR1 reads MNHEY; CDR2 reads SMNVEV (reference sequence). J gave up 8 bases and V 4 bases, and 4 bases lay outside the gene matches. The CDR3 is 13 amino acids. The CDR3 DNA sequence: TGTGCCAGCAGTTCGAACAGGGGAGAAAAACTGTTTTTT. Translating gives CASSSNRGEKLFF. Filled out from reference TRBV27 and TRBJ1-4, the complete variable domain reads EAQVTQNPRYLITVTGKKLTVTCSQNMNHEYMSWYRQDPGLGLRQIYYSMNVEVTDKGDVPEGYKVSRKEKRNFPLILESPSPNQTSLYFCASSSNRGEKLFFGSGTQLSVL.

The CDR3 protein is CASSPLVSTYNEQFF. CDR3 DNA: TGTGCCAGCTCACCCTTAGTGAGTACCTACAATGAGCAGTTCTTC. The chain couples TRBV18 to TRBJ2-1, with D unresolved. Trimming pared 3 bases from V and 2 bases from J, leaving 11 bases between. This CDR3 region has 15 residues. Per germline, CDR1 KGHSH and CDR2 LQKENI.

This chain connects TRBV25-1 to TRBJ2-3; 7 positions match TRBD2. With V trimmed by 5 bases and J by 3 bases, 8 bases remained unmatched. This CDR3 is built from 15 residues. The germline gives CDR1 MGHDK, CDR2 SYGVNS. The CDR3 DNA is TGTGCCAGCAGTCGCGCGTGGGGGGGTACAGATACGCAGTATTTT. Protein: CASSRAWGGTDTQYF.

This clone has a handful of counts. The chain employs TRBV9 and TRBJ2-7; TRBD2 agrees at 9 bases. The junction had 9 bases not matched to a gene; V was cut back by 2 bases and J by 6 bases. This CDR3 contains 15 residues. Germline CDR1 and CDR2: SGDLS and YYNGEE. The CDR3 is CASSVGGTSFSEQYF. As DNA, the CDR3 is TGTGCCAGCAGCGTGGGGGGGACTAGCTTCTCCGAGCAGTACTTC. Combining the CDR3 with reference TRBV9 and TRBJ2-7 gives the whole variable domain DSGVTQTPKHLITATGQRVTLRCSPRSGDLSVYWYQQSLDQGLQFLIQYYNGEERAKGNILERFSAQQFPDLHSELNLSSLELGDSALYFCASSVGGTSFSEQYFGPGTRLTVT.

The chain carries TRBV19 and TRBJ1-1; D gene ambiguous. This CDR3 is 14 amino acids long. The germline V gene has CDR1 LNHDA and CDR2 SQIVND (reference sequence). Deletions cut 7 bases from V and 0 bases from J, with 12 bases between. CDR3 region: CASMREGMNTEAFF. The DNA for the CDR3 is TGTGCCAGTATGAGAGAGGGAATGAACACTGAAGCTTTCTTT.

V gene TRBV6-1 combines with J gene TRBJ1-4; D remains ambiguous. Trimming removed 4 bases from V and 8 bases from J, with 17 bases in between. Looked up from germline, CDR1 is MNHNS and CDR2 is SASEGT. The length of the CDR3 is 15 residues. CDR3 DNA: TGTGCCAGCAGTGTGAACCCCGGGTGGCAGGAAAAACTGTTTTTT. The encoded protein is CASSVNPGWQEKLFF.

The gene calls are TRBV28 and TRBJ1-2; 8 bases map to TRBD1. Trimming cost V 3 bases and J 9 bases; bases outside gene matches: 9. CDR1 is MDHEN and CDR2 is SYDVKM in the germline V gene. This CDR3 is built from 14 residues. This CDR3 reads CASSFWDGQGSYTF. The CDR3 region has the DNA TGTGCCAGCAGTTTTTGGGACGGACAGGGAAGCTACACCTTC.

This clone has only a few counts. V gene TRBV19 combines with J gene TRBJ2-1, with 11 bases lining up with TRBD2. Unmatched junction bases numbered 4, after V lost 2 bases and J lost 4 bases. This CDR3 is built from 16 residues. Looked up from germline, CDR1 is LNHDA and CDR2 is SQIVND (reference sequence). CDR3 coding DNA: TGTGCCAGTAGTATAACGCCTAGCGGGAGGTACAATGAGCAGTTCTTC. This gives the protein CASSITPSGRYNEQFF.

The chain has TRBV11-1 and TRBJ2-5; 7 bases agree with TRBD2. The CDR3 runs 17 residues. The germline gives CDR1 SGHAT, CDR2 FQDESV (reference sequence). V lost 0 bases, J lost 5 bases, and 12 bases stayed unmatched. Here the CDR3 DNA reads TGTGCCAGCAGCTTAGCTCCGCGGAGCGGGGTTAGGGAGACCCAGTACTTC. This codes for CASSLAPRSGVRETQYF.

The V call is TRBV19, the J call TRBJ2-5; D might be TRBD1 (5 bases). Per germline, CDR1 LNHDA and CDR2 SQIVND (reference sequence). Trimming left V 11 bases short and J 4 bases short, with 8 bases between. This CDR3 is built from 10 residues. The CDR3 here is CAVGRETQYF. The CDR3, as DNA: TGTGCCGTGGGGCGAGAGACCCAGTACTTC.

This clone was recorded a few times. J is TRBJ2-1 and V is TRBV4-2, with TRBD2 matching 7 bases. This CDR3 has 14 amino acids. Looked up from germline, CDR1 is LGHNA and CDR2 is YNFKEQ. V shed 4 bases and J 1 base; nucleotides not matched to a gene: 1. The CDR3 DNA sequence: TGTGCCAGCAGCCCTAGCGGATCCTACAATGAGCAGTTCTTC. Translating gives CASSPSGSYNEQFF.

In this sample, this clone turned up a few times. The J gene is TRBJ2-3, the V gene TRBV9; TRBD2 matches 11 bases. V shed 3 bases, J shed 1 base, and the junction held 10 bases outside the gene matches. The CDR3 contains 18 residues. CDR1 and CDR2 from the germline V gene are SGDLS and YYNGEE. In DNA, the CDR3 is TGTGCCAGCAGCGCGTCCCCACTAGCGGGAGATCGCACAGATACGCAGTATTTT. It yields the protein CASSASPLAGDRTDTQYF.

This clone was observed a few times. V is TRBV28 and J is TRBJ2-3; the D is unclear. The germline V and J ends were trimmed by 6 bases and 4 bases, with 11 bases remaining between them. The CDR3 covers 13 residues. Germline lookup yields CDR1 MDHEN and CDR2 SYDVKM. The DNA of the CDR3 is TGTGCCAGCAGGCACGAGTGGGCAGATACGCAGTATTTT. Translation gives CASRHEWADTQYF.

The gene calls are TRBV7-8 and TRBJ2-5; no clear D gene. CDR3 length: 11 residues. The germline V and J ends were trimmed by 5 bases and 9 bases, with 10 bases remaining between them. Germline CDR1 and CDR2: SGHVS and FQNEAQ. The CDR3 DNA reads as TGTGCCAGCAGCACGCAGTGGGCCCAGTACTTC. It translates to CASSTQWAQYF. Using reference TRBV7-8 and TRBJ2-5 for the parts outside the CDR3, the full variable domain is GAGVSQSPRYKVAKRGQDVALRCDPISGHVSLFWYQQALGQGPEFLTYFQNEAQLDKSGLPSDRFFAERPEGSVSTLKIQRTQQEDSAVYLCASSTQWAQYFGPGTRLLVL.

This chain uses TRBV23-1 with TRBJ2-7; TRBD1 aligns across 7 bases. TRBV23-1 is sorted into the ORF group, with uncertain function. V was clipped by 1 base and J by 5 bases; unmatched bases: 11. CDR3 size: 16 residues. The CDR3 loop reads CASSQYRQGVDNEQYF. CDR3 sequence (DNA): TGCGCCAGCAGTCAATATCGGCAGGGGGTGGACAACGAGCAGTACTTC.

The CDR3 coding sequence is TGTGCCAGCAGCCGAACTATACTAGAGGGGTCCTACAATGAGCAGTTCTTC. Translation gives CASSRTILEGSYNEQFF. V gene TRBV7-6 combines with J gene TRBJ2-1; D tentatively fits TRBD1 or TRBD2 (5 bases each). V was cut by 5 bases and J by 1 base, with 18 bases left in between. Per germline, CDR1 SGHVS and CDR2 FNYEAQ. The CDR3 is 17 residues long.

The chain couples TRBV7-9 to TRBJ2-3; TRBD1 matches 7 bases. Trimming took 4 bases from V and 6 from J; bases not matched to a gene: 13. This CDR3 is 16 amino acids long. Germline V gene sequence: CDR1 SEHNR, CDR2 FQNEAQ (reference sequence). This chain's CDR3 is CASSSTRTGLWDTQYF. The CDR3 DNA is TGTGCCAGCAGCTCGACAAGGACAGGTTTGTGGGATACGCAGTATTTT.